This T cell receptor beta chain derives from a study of blood T cells in healthy people across ages. The study, taken as a whole, reports: With donor CMV status unknown, expanded clonotype changes were possibly confounded. There were more naive CD4+ cells and higher diversity in long-lived donors than in aged donors.

Remarks on this clonotype: Its cognate antigen is unknown.

The second PCR ran roughly 7 to 12 cycles with a sample-barcoded 5' primer and J-beta primers. Using its own MiXCR run on the 5' RACE reads, TCRdb lists one record per CDR3 protein. The data show 1.5 million to 2 million distinct CDR3 sequences, roughly 30% seen once. CDR3 length equals 16 residues. The TCR originated in a woman aged 25 to 39 in good health. Sequenced: blood. This chain uses TRBV21-1 with TRBJ2-1; the D call in the table, TRBD2, was not verified against the DNA. TRBV21-1 is a pseudogene locus. DNA of the CDR3: TGTGCCAGCAGCAAGATGGCGGGGGGGCATTTAAATGAGCAGTTCTTC. Residues: CASSKMAGGHLNEQFF.